The following is a T cell receptor (beta chain) sequence with its context. This entry belongs to a study of T cell changes during pregnancy in multiple sclerosis. The data were produced by immunoSEQ multiplex PCR, yet TCRdb's version contains in-frame clones alone and is incomplete. The table shows about 58,000 clones, with 93% occurring only once. With 8 bases clipped from V and 2 bases from J, the junction kept 6 bases outside the gene matches. CDR1 and CDR2 (germline): MNHEY, SMNVEV (reference sequence). The CDR3 has 14 amino acids. The TCR originated in a female donor with multiple sclerosis, enrolled in a pregnancy study. The chain has TRBV27 and TRBJ2-7, with 10 bases identical to TRBD2. The material sequenced was CD8+ T cells from peripheral blood mononuclear cells, taken in the second trimester of pregnancy. CDR3: CASQAGGFPYEQYF. In nucleotides, the CDR3 is TGTGCCAGCCAAGCGGGAGGGTTCCCCTACGAGCAGTACTTC.